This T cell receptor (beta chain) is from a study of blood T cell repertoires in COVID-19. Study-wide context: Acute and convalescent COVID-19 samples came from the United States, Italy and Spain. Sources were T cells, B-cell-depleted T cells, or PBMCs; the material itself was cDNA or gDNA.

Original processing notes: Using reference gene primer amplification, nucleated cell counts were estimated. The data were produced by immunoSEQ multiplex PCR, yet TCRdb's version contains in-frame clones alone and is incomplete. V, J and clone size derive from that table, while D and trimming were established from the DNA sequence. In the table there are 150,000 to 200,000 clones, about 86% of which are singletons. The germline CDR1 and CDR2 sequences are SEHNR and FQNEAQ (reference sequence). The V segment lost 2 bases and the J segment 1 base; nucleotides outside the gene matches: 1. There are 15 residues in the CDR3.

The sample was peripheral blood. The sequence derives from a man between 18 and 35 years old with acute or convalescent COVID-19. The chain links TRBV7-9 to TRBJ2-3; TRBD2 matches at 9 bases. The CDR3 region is CASSLWTSGTDTQYF. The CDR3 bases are TGTGCCAGCAGCTTATGGACTAGCGGCACAGATACGCAGTATTTT.